This T cell receptor (beta chain) came from a study of blood T cell repertoires in COVID-19. About the research overall: Specimens from acute and convalescent COVID-19 originated in the United States, Italy and Spain. T cells, B-cell-depleted T cells, or PBMCs provided the cDNA or gDNA that served as material.

The protocol was immunoSEQ multiplex PCR, while the TCRdb copy is restricted to in-frame clones and leaves out a portion. Found here are some 140,000 clones, roughly 84% of them singletons; the top ten hold approximately 0.6%. Trimming took 5 bases from V and 0 from J; bases not matched to a gene: 4. The germline gives CDR1 SGHAT, CDR2 FQNNGV. The CDR3 is 14 amino acids. Sequencing used peripheral blood. The chain employs TRBV11-2 and TRBJ2-7, with 7 nucleotides matching TRBD1. This receptor was taken from a man aged 60 to 69 with COVID-19, enrolled during active disease. CDR3: CASSNRQGSYEQYF. CDR3 nucleotide sequence: TGTGCCAGCAGCAACCGACAGGGCTCCTACGAGCAGTACTTC.